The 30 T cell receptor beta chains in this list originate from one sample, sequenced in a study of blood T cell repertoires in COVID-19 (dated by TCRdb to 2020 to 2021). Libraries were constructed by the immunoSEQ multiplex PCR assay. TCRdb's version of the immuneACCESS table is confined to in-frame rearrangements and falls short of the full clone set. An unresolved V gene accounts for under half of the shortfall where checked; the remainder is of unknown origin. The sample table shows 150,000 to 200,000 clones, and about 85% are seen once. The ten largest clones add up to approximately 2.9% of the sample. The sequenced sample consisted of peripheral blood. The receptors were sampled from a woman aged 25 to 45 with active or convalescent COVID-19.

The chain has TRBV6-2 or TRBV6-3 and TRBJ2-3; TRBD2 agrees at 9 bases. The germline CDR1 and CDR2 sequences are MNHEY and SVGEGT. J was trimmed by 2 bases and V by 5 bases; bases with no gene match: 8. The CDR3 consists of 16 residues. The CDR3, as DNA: TGTGCCAGCAGTCGCGGACTAGCGAGATACACAGATACGCAGTATTTT. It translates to CASSRGLARYTDTQYF.

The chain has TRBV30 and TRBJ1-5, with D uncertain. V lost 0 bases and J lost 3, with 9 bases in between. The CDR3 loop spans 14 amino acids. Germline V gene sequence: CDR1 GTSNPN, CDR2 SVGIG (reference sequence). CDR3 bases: TGTGCCTGGAGTGTAAACGGGGACAATCAGCCCCAGCATTTT. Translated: CAWSVNGDNQPQHF.

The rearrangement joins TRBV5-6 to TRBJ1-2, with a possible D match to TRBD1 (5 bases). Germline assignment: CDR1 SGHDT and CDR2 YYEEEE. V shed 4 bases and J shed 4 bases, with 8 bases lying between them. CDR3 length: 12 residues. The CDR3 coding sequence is TGTGCCAGCAGCCGAGACAGCTATGGCTACACCTTC. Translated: CASSRDSYGYTF.

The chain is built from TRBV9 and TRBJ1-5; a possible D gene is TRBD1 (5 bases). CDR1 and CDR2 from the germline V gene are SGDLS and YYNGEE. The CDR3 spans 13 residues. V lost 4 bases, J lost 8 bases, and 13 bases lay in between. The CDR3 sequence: CASSPLGREPQHF. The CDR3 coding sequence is TGTGCCAGCAGCCCCTTAGGCAGGGAGCCCCAGCATTTT.

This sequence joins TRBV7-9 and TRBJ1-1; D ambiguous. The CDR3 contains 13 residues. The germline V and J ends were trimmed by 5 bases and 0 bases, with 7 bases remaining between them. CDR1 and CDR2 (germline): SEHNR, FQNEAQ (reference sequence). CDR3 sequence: CASSRNMNTEAFF. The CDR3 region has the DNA TGTGCCAGCAGCCGAAACATGAACACTGAAGCTTTCTTT.

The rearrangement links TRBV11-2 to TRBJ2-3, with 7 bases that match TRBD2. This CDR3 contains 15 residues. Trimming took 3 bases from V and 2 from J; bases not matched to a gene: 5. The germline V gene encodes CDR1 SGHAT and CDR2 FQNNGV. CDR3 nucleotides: TGTGCCAGCAGCTTGTTCGGGAGGATCACAGATACGCAGTATTTT. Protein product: CASSLFGRITDTQYF.

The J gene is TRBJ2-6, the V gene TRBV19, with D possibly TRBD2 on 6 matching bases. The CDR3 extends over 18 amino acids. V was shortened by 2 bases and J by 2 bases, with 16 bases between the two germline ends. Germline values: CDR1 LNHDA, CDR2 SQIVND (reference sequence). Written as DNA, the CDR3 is TGTGCCAGTAGTATATGGGGGGTCCTCGTGCCTGGGGCCAACGTCCTGACTTTC. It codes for CASSIWGVLVPGANVLTF.

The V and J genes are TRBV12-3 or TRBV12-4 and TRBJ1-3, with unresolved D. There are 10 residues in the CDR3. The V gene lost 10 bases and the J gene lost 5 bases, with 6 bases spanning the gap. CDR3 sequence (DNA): TGTGCCACTGGGCGAAACACCATATATTTT. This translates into CATGRNTIYF.

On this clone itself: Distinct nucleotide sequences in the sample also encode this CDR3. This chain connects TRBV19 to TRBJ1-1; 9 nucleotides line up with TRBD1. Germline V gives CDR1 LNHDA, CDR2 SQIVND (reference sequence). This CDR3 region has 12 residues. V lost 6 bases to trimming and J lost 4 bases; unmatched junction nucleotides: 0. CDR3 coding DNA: TGTGCCAGTAGGACAGGGGGCACTGAAGCTTTCTTT. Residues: CASRTGGTEAFF.

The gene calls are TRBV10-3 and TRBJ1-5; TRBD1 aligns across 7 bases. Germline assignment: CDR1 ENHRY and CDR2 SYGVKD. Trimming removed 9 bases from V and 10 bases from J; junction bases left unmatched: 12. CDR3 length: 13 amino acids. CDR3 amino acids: CAIGQGDGGPQHF. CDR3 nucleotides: TGTGCCATAGGTCAGGGGGACGGGGGTCCCCAGCATTTT.

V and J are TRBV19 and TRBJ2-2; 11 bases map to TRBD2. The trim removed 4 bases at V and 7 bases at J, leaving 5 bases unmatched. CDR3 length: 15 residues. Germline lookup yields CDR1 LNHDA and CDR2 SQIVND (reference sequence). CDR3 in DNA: TGTGCCAGTAGTAAGACTAGCGGGGTCGGCGGGGAGCTGTTTTTT. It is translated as CASSKTSGVGGELFF.

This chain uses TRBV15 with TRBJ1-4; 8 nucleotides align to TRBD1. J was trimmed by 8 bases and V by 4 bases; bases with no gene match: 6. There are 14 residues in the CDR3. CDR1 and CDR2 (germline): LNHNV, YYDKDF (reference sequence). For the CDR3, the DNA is TGTGCCACCAGCACAGGACAGGGCCCCGAAAAACTGTTTTTT. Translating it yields CATSTGQGPEKLFF.

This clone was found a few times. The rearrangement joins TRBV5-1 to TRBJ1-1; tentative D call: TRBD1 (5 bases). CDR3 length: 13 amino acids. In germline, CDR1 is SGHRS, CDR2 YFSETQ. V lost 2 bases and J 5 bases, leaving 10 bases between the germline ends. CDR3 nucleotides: TGCGCCAGCAGCTTCACGGACAAGACTGAAGCTTTCTTT. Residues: CASSFTDKTEAFF.

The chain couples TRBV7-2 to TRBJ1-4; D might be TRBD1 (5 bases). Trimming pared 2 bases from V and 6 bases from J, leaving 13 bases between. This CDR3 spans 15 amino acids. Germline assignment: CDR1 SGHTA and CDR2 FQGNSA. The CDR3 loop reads CASSLPGREDEKLFF. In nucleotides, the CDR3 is TGTGCCAGCAGCTTACCAGGCAGGGAAGATGAAAAACTGTTTTTT.

CDR3: CASSRSGTSGGVTDTQYF. The CDR3 DNA follows: TGCGCCAGCAGCCGTTCCGGGACTAGCGGGGGGGTCACAGATACGCAGTATTTT. The V call is TRBV5-1, the J call TRBJ2-3, with 16 positions matching TRBD2. The junction had 7 bases not matched to a gene; V was cut back by 4 bases and J by 2 bases. Germline CDR1 SGHRS, CDR2 YFSETQ. The CDR3 covers 18 residues.

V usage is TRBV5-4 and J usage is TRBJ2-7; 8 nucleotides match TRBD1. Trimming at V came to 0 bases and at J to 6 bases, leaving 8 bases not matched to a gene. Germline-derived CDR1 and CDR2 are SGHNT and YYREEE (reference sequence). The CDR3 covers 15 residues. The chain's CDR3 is CASSLGGAGGLEQYF. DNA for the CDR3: TGTGCCAGCAGCTTGGGGGGGGCAGGGGGCCTCGAGCAGTACTTC.

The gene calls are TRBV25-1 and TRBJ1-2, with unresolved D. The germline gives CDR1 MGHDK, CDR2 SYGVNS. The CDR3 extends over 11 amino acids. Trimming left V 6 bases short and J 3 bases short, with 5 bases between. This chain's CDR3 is CASSLDYGYTF. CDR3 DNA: TGTGCCAGCAGCCTAGACTATGGCTACACCTTC.

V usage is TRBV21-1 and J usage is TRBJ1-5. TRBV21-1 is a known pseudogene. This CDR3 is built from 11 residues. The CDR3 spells CPNPELSAQHF. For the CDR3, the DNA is TGCCCAAACCCGGAGCTATCAGCCCAGCATTTT.

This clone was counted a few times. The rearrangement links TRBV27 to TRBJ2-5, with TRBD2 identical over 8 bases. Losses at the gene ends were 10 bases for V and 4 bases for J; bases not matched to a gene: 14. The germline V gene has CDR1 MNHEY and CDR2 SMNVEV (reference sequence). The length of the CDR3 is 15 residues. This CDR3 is CATCSTSAAIETQYF. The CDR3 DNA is TGTGCCACCTGCTCGACTAGCGCGGCGATAGAGACCCAGTACTTC.

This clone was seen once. The DNA of the CDR3 is TGTGCCAGCAGCCAAACCGGGACTAGAAGCAATGAGCAGTTCTTC. This codes for CASSQTGTRSNEQFF. The chain employs TRBV3-1 (or the pseudogene TRBV3-2) and TRBJ2-1; 8 bases are a match to TRBD2. The CDR3 runs to 15 residues. CDR1 and CDR2 from the germline V gene are LGHDT and YNNKEL (reference sequence). Trimming at V came to 2 bases and at J to 6 bases, leaving 6 bases not matched to a gene.

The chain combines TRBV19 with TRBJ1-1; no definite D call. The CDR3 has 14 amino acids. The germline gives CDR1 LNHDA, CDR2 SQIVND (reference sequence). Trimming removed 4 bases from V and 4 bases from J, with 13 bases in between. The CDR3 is CASSRPGLSTEAFF. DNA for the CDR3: TGTGCCAGTAGTAGGCCGGGTCTGAGCACTGAAGCTTTCTTT.

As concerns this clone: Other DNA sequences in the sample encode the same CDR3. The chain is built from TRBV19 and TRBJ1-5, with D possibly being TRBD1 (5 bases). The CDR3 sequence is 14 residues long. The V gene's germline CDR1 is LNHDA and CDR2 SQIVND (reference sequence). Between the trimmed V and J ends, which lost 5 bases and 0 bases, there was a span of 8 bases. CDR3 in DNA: TGTGCCAGTAGTCGGGGGAATAGCAATCAGCCCCAGCATTTT. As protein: CASSRGNSNQPQHF.

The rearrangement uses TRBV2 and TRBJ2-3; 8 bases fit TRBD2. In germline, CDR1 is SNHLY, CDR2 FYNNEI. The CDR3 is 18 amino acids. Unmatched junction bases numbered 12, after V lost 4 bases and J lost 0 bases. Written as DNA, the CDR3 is TGTGCCAGCAGTGCTTTGGCTAGCGGGCCTTCTAGCACAGATACGCAGTATTTT. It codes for CASSALASGPSSTDTQYF.

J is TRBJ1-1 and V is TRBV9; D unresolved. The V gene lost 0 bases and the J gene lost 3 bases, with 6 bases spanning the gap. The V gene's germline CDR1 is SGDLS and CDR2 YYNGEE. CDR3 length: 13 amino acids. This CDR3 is CASSVVVDTEAFF. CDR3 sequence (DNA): TGTGCCAGCAGCGTAGTAGTGGACACTGAAGCTTTCTTT. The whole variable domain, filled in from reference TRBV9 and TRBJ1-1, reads DSGVTQTPKHLITATGQRVTLRCSPRSGDLSVYWYQQSLDQGLQFLIQYYNGEERAKGNILERFSAQQFPDLHSELNLSSLELGDSALYFCASSVVVDTEAFFGQGTRLTVV.

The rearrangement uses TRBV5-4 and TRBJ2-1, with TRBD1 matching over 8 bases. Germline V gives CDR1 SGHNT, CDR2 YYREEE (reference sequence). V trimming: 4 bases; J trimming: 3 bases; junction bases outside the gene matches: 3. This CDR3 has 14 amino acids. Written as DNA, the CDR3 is TGTGCCAGCAGCCGGACAGGGATCTACAATGAGCAGTTCTTC. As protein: CASSRTGIYNEQFF.

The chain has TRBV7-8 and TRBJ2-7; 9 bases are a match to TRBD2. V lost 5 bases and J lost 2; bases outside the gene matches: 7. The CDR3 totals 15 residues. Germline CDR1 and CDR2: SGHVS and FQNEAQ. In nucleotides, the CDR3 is TGTGCCAGCAGCGGCCGGACTAGCGATACCTACGAGCAGTACTTC. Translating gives CASSGRTSDTYEQYF. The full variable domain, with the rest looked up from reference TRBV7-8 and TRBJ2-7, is GAGVSQSPRYKVAKRGQDVALRCDPISGHVSLFWYQQALGQGPEFLTYFQNEAQLDKSGLPSDRFFAERPEGSVSTLKIQRTQQEDSAVYLCASSGRTSDTYEQYFGPGTRLTVT.

The CDR3 sequence is CASSFKGLAGAAYEQYF. CDR3 DNA: TGTGCCAGCAGTTTTAAAGGACTAGCGGGAGCCGCCTACGAGCAGTACTTC. The gene calls are TRBV7-9 and TRBJ2-7, with 13 bases that match TRBD2. Germline lookup yields CDR1 SEHNR and CDR2 FQNEAQ (reference sequence). The CDR3 consists of 17 residues. The trim removed 6 bases at V and 2 bases at J, leaving 10 bases unmatched.

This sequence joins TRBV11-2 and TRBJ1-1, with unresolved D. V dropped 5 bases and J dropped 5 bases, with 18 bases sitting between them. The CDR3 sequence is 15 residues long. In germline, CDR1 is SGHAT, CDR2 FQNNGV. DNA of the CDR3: TGTGCCAGCAGCCCTAGCGGGCCTTGGGAGACTGAAGCTTTCTTT. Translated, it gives CASSPSGPWETEAFF.

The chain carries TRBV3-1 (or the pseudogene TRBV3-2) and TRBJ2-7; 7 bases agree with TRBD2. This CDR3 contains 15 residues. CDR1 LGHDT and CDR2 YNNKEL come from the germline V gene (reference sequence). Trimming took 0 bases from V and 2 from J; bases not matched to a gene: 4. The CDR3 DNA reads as TGTGCCAGCAGCCAAGATCTGGCGGGGGCCTACGAGCAGTACTTC. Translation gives CASSQDLAGAYEQYF.

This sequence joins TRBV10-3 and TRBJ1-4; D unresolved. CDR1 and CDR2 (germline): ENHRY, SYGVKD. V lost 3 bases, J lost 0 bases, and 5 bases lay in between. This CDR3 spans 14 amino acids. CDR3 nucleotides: TGTGCCATCAGTGACAGAACAACTAATGAAAAACTGTTTTTT. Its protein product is CAISDRTTNEKLFF.